What follows are 25 T cell receptor beta chains derived from one specimen sequenced in a study of T cell repertoires in cytomegalovirus infection. TCRdb ran MiXCR on the reads and lists one entry per CDR3 protein. The sample contains around 450,000 distinct CDR3 sequences, about 11% of which appear only once. Material for sequencing was PBMCs. The receptors were sampled from a human donor in good health (CMV status not recorded). Some clones in this sample may be carry-over from other donors' samples.

This clonotype was seen many times. This chain links TRBV20-1 with TRBJ1-5, with D perhaps matching TRBD1 (5 bases). Trimming took 6 bases from V and 3 from J, leaving 21 bases between them. The CDR3 extends over 16 amino acids. Germline V lookup: CDR1 DFQATT, CDR2 SNEGSKA (reference sequence). CDR3 amino acids: CSAGGEPGHLNQPQHF. The CDR3 DNA reads TGCAGTGCGGGGGGGGAGCCAGGACATCTCAATCAGCCCCAGCATTTT.

V usage is TRBV29-1 and J usage is TRBJ2-1, with D tentatively TRBD1 or TRBD2 (6 bases each). In germline, CDR1 is SQVTM, CDR2 ANQGSEA. The germline V and J ends were trimmed by 3 bases and 1 base, with 22 bases remaining between them. The CDR3 extends over 18 amino acids. The CDR3 coding sequence is TGCAGCGTTGAGGTCACGGAGGGGGGCTTGAATTCCTACAATGAGCAGTTCTTC. It specifies CSVEVTEGGLNSYNEQFF.

Many counts were recorded for this clonotype. V and J are TRBV14 and TRBJ1-5; unclear D gene. CDR3 length equals 13 residues. V was pared by 3 bases and J by 9 bases, with 12 bases between. CDR1 is SGHDN, CDR2 FVKESK, per germline. The CDR3 nucleotides read TGTGCCAGCAGCCATAGCAGGAGCGGGCCCCAGCATTTT. Translation gives CASSHSRSGPQHF.

This clonotype was observed at least ten times. The chain recombines TRBV19 with TRBJ2-7; D is ambiguous. The CDR3 contains 13 residues. CDR1 and CDR2 (germline): LNHDA, SQIVND (reference sequence). The germline V and J ends were trimmed by 6 bases and 5 bases, with 14 bases remaining between them. Here the CDR3 reads CASSPGLGNEQYF. The CDR3 nucleotides read TGTGCCAGTAGCCCGGGCTTGGGAAACGAGCAGTACTTC.

This clonotype was seen repeatedly, ten times or more. V and J are TRBV7-8 and TRBJ2-7, with 7 bases that match TRBD1. In germline, CDR1 is SGHVS, CDR2 FQNEAQ. The length of the CDR3 is 15 residues. V gave up 6 bases and J gave up 4 bases; unmatched junction bases: 12. The CDR3 region has the DNA TGTGCCAGCAGTCTGACTGGACAGGCCGGATACGAGCAGTACTTC. Residues: CASSLTGQAGYEQYF.

This clonotype was detected ten times or more. The V call is TRBV7-9, the J call TRBJ1-2, with D possibly TRBD1 on 5 matching bases. The CDR3 runs 15 residues. Germline V lookup: CDR1 SEHNR, CDR2 FQNEAQ (reference sequence). Trimming shortened V by 1 base and J by 2 bases, and 11 bases separated the two germline ends. The CDR3 here is CASSLVGLVNYGYTF. CDR3 sequence (DNA): TGTGCCAGCAGCTTAGTGGGGCTAGTCAACTATGGCTACACCTTC.

A few counts support this clonotype. V and J are TRBV5-4 and TRBJ2-5, with D unclear. V gave up 0 bases and J gave up 7 bases, with 16 bases separating them. The V gene's germline CDR1 is SGHNT and CDR2 YYREEE (reference sequence). The CDR3 is 15 amino acids. The CDR3 region has the DNA TGTGCCAGCAGCTTGGGTACGGCCGCGCATGGGACCCAGTACTTC. Its translation is CASSLGTAAHGTQYF.

This clonotype was found once. The rearrangement joins TRBV29-1 to TRBJ2-2; no firm D call. The CDR3 length is 13 residues. CDR1 is SQVTM and CDR2 is ANQGSEA in the germline V gene. Deletions cut 5 bases from V and 7 bases from J, with 14 bases between. The CDR3 is CSVPESIVGELFF. CDR3 sequence (DNA): TGCAGCGTTCCCGAGTCCATAGTCGGGGAGCTGTTTTTT.

Only a few counts were recorded for this clonotype. The J gene is TRBJ2-7, the V gene TRBV6-5, with unresolved D. CDR3 length equals 14 residues. Per the germline V gene, CDR1 is MNHEY and CDR2 is SVGAGI. Trimming left V 2 bases short and J 5 bases short, with 13 bases between. The chain's CDR3 is CASSYRFAGDEQYF. The CDR3 region has the DNA TGTGCCAGCAGTTACCGCTTTGCCGGTGACGAGCAGTACTTC.

This clonotype was observed a handful of times. The gene calls are TRBV20-1 and TRBJ1-1; a possible D gene is TRBD1 (5 bases). CDR1 is DFQATT, CDR2 SNEGSKA, per germline (reference sequence). This CDR3 has 14 amino acids. Trimming left V 0 bases short and J 1 base short, with 9 bases between. The DNA for the CDR3 is TGCAGTGCTAGAGACCCCCAGGGGAACACTGAAGCTTTCTTT. Protein product: CSARDPQGNTEAFF.

This clonotype was counted at least ten times. The rearrangement links TRBV5-1 to TRBJ1-2; D remains ambiguous. The CDR3 has 15 residues. Germline CDR1 is SGHRS and CDR2 is YFSETQ. Trimming removed 0 bases at V and 2 bases at J, with 11 bases between. The CDR3 reads CASSLEEGANYGYTF. The CDR3 DNA reads TGCGCCAGCAGCTTGGAAGAAGGAGCCAACTATGGCTACACCTTC.

This clonotype was seen at least ten times. The chain uses TRBV5-6 and TRBJ2-2; 8 bases align to TRBD1. In germline, CDR1 is SGHDT, CDR2 YYEEEE. V lost 0 bases, J lost 6 bases, and 4 bases stayed unmatched. This CDR3 region has 15 residues. DNA for the CDR3: TGTGCCAGCAGCTTGGCAGGGGGCAAGGCCGGGGAGCTGTTTTTT. Encoded protein: CASSLAGGKAGELFF.

This clonotype has more than one count but fewer than ten. The rearrangement uses TRBV20-1 and TRBJ2-1; 9 bases are a match to TRBD2. J was trimmed by 4 bases and V by 6 bases; bases with no gene match: 7. The CDR3 covers 14 residues. The germline CDR1 and CDR2 sequences are DFQATT and SNEGSKA (reference sequence). The DNA of the CDR3 is TGCAGTGCGCTTAGACTAGCGGCTTACAATGAGCAGTTCTTC. This sequence encodes CSALRLAAYNEQFF.

This chain links TRBV19 with TRBJ2-1; D gene unclear. The CDR3 length is 16 residues. CDR1 is LNHDA, CDR2 SQIVND, per germline (reference sequence). Trimming removed 3 bases from V and 0 bases from J, with 12 bases in between. The CDR3 sequence: CASSMGQRRSYNEQFF. Here the CDR3 DNA reads TGTGCCAGTAGTATGGGCCAGCGACGCTCCTACAATGAGCAGTTCTTC.

The chain has TRBV5-4 and TRBJ2-1; the match to TRBD1 covers 8 bases. The CDR3 extends over 16 amino acids. The junction had 11 bases not matched to a gene; V was cut back by 4 bases and J by 5 bases. Germline V gene data show CDR1 as SGHNT and CDR2 as YYREEE (reference sequence). CDR3 in DNA: TGTGCCAGCAGCCCCCCCGGACAGGGAAGGAACAATGAGCAGTTCTTC. This codes for CASSPPGQGRNNEQFF.

The table lists this clonotype with many counts. The chain uses TRBV7-2 and TRBJ1-5, with a tentative D call TRBD1 (6 bases). Looked up from germline, CDR1 is SGHTA and CDR2 is FQGNSA. Trimming shortened V by 3 bases and J by 5 bases, and 29 bases separated the two germline ends. The CDR3 length is 20 residues. The CDR3 here is CASSFLRGGYRRGSDQPQHF. CDR3 DNA sequence: TGTGCCAGCAGCTTCCTGAGAGGGGGGTATAGGAGGGGGAGCGATCAGCCCCAGCATTTT.

As concerns this clonotype: This clone may be a read error of a much larger clone one base away. The chain links TRBV27 to TRBJ1-1; 9 bases match TRBD1. This CDR3 has 14 residues. Germline V gives CDR1 MNHEY, CDR2 SMNVEV (reference sequence). Trimming cost V 6 bases and J 7 bases; bases outside gene matches: 9. This CDR3 is CASRHTGGGGEAFF. The CDR3 DNA reads as TGTGCCAGCAGGCATACAGGGGGCGGGGGTGAAGCTTTCTTT.

This clonotype appeared many times. The chain couples TRBV7-2 to TRBJ2-2; unclear D gene. The germline gives CDR1 SGHTA, CDR2 FQGNSA. The V end lost 5 bases, the J end lost 1 base, and 11 bases lay between the germline ends. This CDR3 is built from 15 residues. CDR3 residues: CASSPLPENTGELFF. CDR3 sequence (DNA): TGTGCCAGCAGCCCCCTCCCAGAGAACACCGGGGAGCTGTTTTTT.

This clonotype was detected ten times or more. The gene calls are TRBV6-1 and TRBJ2-4; D perhaps matches TRBD2 (5 bases). The CDR3 is 17 amino acids. V was shortened by 6 bases and J by 0 bases, with 18 bases between the two germline ends. Germline values: CDR1 MNHNS, CDR2 SASEGT. Written as DNA, the CDR3 is TGTGCCAGCAGCCCCGGGCGGGCTTTGATAGCCAAAAACATTCAGTACTTC. This translates into CASSPGRALIAKNIQYF.

This clonotype was picked up many times. The chain recombines TRBV27 with TRBJ2-3, with 9 bases fitting TRBD1. Losses at the gene ends were 6 bases for V and 1 base for J; bases not matched to a gene: 2. This CDR3 region has 14 residues. Germline CDR1 and CDR2: MNHEY and SMNVEV (reference sequence). CDR3 sequence: CASRTGGGTDTQYF. CDR3 DNA: TGTGCCAGCAGGACAGGGGGTGGCACAGATACGCAGTATTTT.

This chain links TRBV11-2 with TRBJ2-2; D may be TRBD1 or TRBD2 (5 bases each). CDR3 size: 16 residues. CDR1 and CDR2 (germline): SGHAT, FQNNGV. V was shortened by 0 bases and J by 6 bases, with 14 bases between the two germline ends. This CDR3 reads CASSLDPRGRPGELFF. The CDR3 DNA sequence: TGTGCCAGCAGCTTAGATCCGAGGGGACGCCCCGGGGAGCTGTTTTTT.

The chain links TRBV29-1 to TRBJ2-6; 8 bases align to TRBD2. Losses at the gene ends were 2 bases for V and 8 bases for J; bases not matched to a gene: 5. Germline-derived CDR1 and CDR2 are SQVTM and ANQGSEA. The CDR3 covers 14 residues. CDR3 amino acids: CSVESASGPNVLTF. CDR3 nucleotides: TGCAGCGTTGAATCGGCTAGCGGGCCCAACGTCCTGACTTTC.

CDR3 in DNA: TGCAGTGCCGCTATGGCAGCTAACTATGGCTACACCTTC. Protein sequence: CSAAMAANYGYTF. The chain links TRBV20-1 to TRBJ1-2; D gene uncertain. Germline assignment: CDR1 DFQATT and CDR2 SNEGSKA (reference sequence). V was cut by 6 bases and J by 0 bases, with 11 bases left in between. The CDR3 length is 13 residues.

This clonotype was seen ten or more times. The V and J genes are TRBV5-1 and TRBJ1-3; D unresolved. Trimming pared 0 bases from V and 2 bases from J, leaving 15 bases between. The CDR3 has 17 residues. CDR1 and CDR2 (germline): SGHRS, YFSETQ. The chain's CDR3 is CASSLEAQTRTGNTIYF. CDR3 sequence (DNA): TGCGCCAGCAGCTTGGAAGCCCAAACGCGGACTGGAAACACCATATATTTT.

This clonotype was observed many times. The V and J genes are TRBV25-1 and TRBJ2-5; 12 nucleotides line up with TRBD2. Looked up from germline, CDR1 is MGHDK and CDR2 is SYGVNS. After removal of 6 bases from V and 4 bases from J, the junction contained 9 bases not matched to a gene. The CDR3 has 16 residues. CDR3 residues: CASSSLAGGPGETQYF. CDR3 coding DNA: TGTGCCAGCAGCTCGCTAGCGGGAGGGCCGGGAGAGACCCAGTACTTC. Together with reference TRBV25-1 and TRBJ2-5, the CDR3 gives the full variable domain: EADIYQTPRYLVIGTGKKITLECSQTMGHDKMYWYQQDPGMELHLIHYSYGVNSTEKGDLSSESTVSRIRTEHFPLTLESARPSHTSQYLCASSSLAGGPGETQYFGPGTRLLVL.